Sequencing of this T cell receptor beta chain was carried out in a study of T-cell memory formation after mild COVID-19. Study in general: Clusters were largely donor specific. Study findings and constraints: Confirmation was lacking for SARS-CoV-2 specificity of second-wave clones that peaked on day 37. Those CD4+ clones that contracted were mainly in CM and EM (CD8+ ones in EMRA).

In its sample, this clonotype was seen once. The antigen is not known. V lost 6 bases and J lost 1, with 4 bases in between. The CDR3 consists of 13 residues. Germline lookup yields CDR1 LNHDA and CDR2 SQIVND (reference sequence). TCRdb recomputed calls from the 5' RACE reads with MiXCR, one row per CDR3 protein. The table lists about 34,000 distinct CDR3 sequences, roughly 7.5% of them singletons. The rearrangement links TRBV19 to TRBJ2-6; D is unresolved. The receptor was isolated from a man aged 18 to 30 who had mild COVID-19 (a few samples of this study predate the infection). Cell type and time point are not known. Material for sequencing was PBMCs or a T cell subset sorted from them (not recorded which). CDR3 sequence (DNA): TGTGCCAGTAGCGAGTCTGGGGCCAACGTCCTGACTTTC. This codes for CASSESGANVLTF.